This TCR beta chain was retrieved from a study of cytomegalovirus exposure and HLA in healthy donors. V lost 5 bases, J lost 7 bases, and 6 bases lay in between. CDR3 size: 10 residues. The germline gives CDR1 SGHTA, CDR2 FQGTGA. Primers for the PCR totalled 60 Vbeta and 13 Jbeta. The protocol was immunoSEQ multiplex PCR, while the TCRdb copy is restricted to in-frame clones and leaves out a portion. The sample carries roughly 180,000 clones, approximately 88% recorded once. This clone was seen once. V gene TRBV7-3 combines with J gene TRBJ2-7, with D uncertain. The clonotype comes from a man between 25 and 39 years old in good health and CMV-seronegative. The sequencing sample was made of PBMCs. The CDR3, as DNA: TGTGCCAGCAGCCCCCTGGAGCAGTACTTC. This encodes CASSPLEQYF.